This entry lists 6 T cell receptor beta chains sequenced from one sample in a study of CD8+ T cells in alopecia areata. Following RNA extraction, reverse transcription yielded cDNA that acted as the sequencing template. Produced via immunoSEQ multiplex PCR; TCRdb's table is partial and in-frame only. This sample carries around 100,000 clones, none of them present only once. Material: lesional skin. Source of these receptors: a C3H/HeJ mouse with alopecia areata. MHC haplotype here: H2-k.

With respect to this clone: Any gene name here is a mouse gene name. The observed sequence ends 4 residues before the CDR3 terminus, with the missing tail filled in from the germline J gene. The chain uses TRBV13-1 and TRBJ2-4, with 9 bases matching TRBD2. Germline lookup yields CDR1 NSHNY and CDR2 SYGAGN. V lost 3 bases to trimming and J lost 3 bases; unmatched junction nucleotides: 5. CDR3 length: 15 amino acids. Incomplete CDR3 DNA: TGTGCCAGCAGTGTTGGGGGGGCGCGACAAAAC. It translates to CASSVGGARQN. The entire CDR3 protein reads CASSVGGARQNTLYF.

To note about this clone: The gene names given are mouse names. The CDR3 here is CTCSAGLGGDEQYF. The sequenced part of the CDR3 DNA is TGCACCTGCAGTGCGGGACTGGGGGGGGAT. The chain employs TRBV1 and TRBJ2-7; 13 bases are shared with TRBD2. The observed sequence ends 4 residues before the CDR3 terminus, with the missing tail filled in from the germline J gene. The length of the CDR3 is 14 residues. Germline V lookup: CDR1 NSQYPW, CDR2 LRSPGD (reference sequence). The complete variable domain, with remaining parts taken from reference TRBV1 and TRBJ2-7, reads VTLLEQNPRWRLVPRGQAVNLRCILKNSQYPWMSWYQQDLQKQLQWLFTLRSPGDKEVKSLPGADYLATRVTDTELRLQVANMSQGRTLYCTCSAGLGGDEQYFGPGTRLTVL.

A word on this clone: Gene names and germline refer to mouse. The read ends 4 residues early relative to the CDR3; the germline J gene fills the gap. This chain joins TRBV13-3 and TRBJ1-4; weak D call: TRBD1 (6 bases). Germline V lookup: CDR1 NNHDY, CDR2 SYVADS. CDR3 length equals 13 residues. Trimming stripped 5 bases from V and 5 bases from J, with 10 bases between. CDR3 DNA (partial): TGTGCCAGCAGCCATACAGGGAACGAA. Translation: CASSHTGNE. The full CDR3 is CASSHTGNERLFF. Based on the CDR3 plus reference TRBV13-3 and TRBJ1-4, the full variable domain is EAAVTQSPRSKVAVTGGKVTLSCHQTNNHDYMYWYRQDTGHGLRLIHYSYVADSTEKGDIPDGYKASRPSQENFSLILELASLSQTAVYFCASSHTGNERLFFGHGTKLSVL.

Concerning this clone: Each gene name is a mouse one. The CDR3 end is not reached by the read, which stops 4 residues before it; the germline J gene fills it in. The rearrangement joins TRBV13-3 to TRBJ2-4; 8 nucleotides agree with TRBD2. In germline, CDR1 is NNHDY, CDR2 SYVADS. After removal of 1 base from V and 0 bases from J, the junction contained 4 bases not matched to a gene. This CDR3 is 16 amino acids long. The CDR3 reads CASSDSGGASQNTLYF. CDR3 bases read: TGTGCCAGCAGTGATTCGGGGGGGGCGAGTCAAAAC.

This clone was recorded many times. Gene labels here are mouse ones. Read data end 4 residues before the CDR3 end; the end is taken from the germline J gene. The chain has TRBV19 and TRBJ2-3; TRBD1 matches at 12 bases. The germline V gene encodes CDR1 FNHDT and CDR2 SITEND (reference sequence). This CDR3 has 16 residues. The junction had 8 bases not matched to a gene; V was cut back by 6 bases and J by 3 bases. CDR3 residues: CASTMGTGGRAETLYF. The part of the CDR3 DNA that was read is TGTGCCAGCACCATGGGGACAGGGGGCCGGGCAGAA.

In its sample, this clone was seen a few times. The germline and genes are mouse ones. The CDR3 bases that were read are TGTGCCAGCAGTGACCACCCTGCAAACTCC. It encodes CASSDHPANS. From start to end, the CDR3 is CASSDHPANSDYTF. J is TRBJ1-2 and V is TRBV13-3; D gene unclear. The CDR3 end lies 4 residues beyond the end of the read and is filled in from the germline J gene. Trimming left V 2 bases short and J 0 bases short, with 8 bases between. This CDR3 is built from 14 residues. CDR1 NNHDY and CDR2 SYVADS come from the germline V gene.